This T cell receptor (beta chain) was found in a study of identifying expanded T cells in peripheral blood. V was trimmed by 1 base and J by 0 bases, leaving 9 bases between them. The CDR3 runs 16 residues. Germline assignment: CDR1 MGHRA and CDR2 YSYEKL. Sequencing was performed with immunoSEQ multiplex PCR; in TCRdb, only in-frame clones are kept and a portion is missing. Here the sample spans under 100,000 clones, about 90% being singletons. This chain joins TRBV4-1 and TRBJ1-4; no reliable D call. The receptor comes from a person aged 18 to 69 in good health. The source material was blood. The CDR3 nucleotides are TGCGCCAGCAGCCAAGTTCGGGGAACAACTAATGAAAAACTGTTTTTT. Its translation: CASSQVRGTTNEKLFF.